The rows below give T cell receptor beta chains drawn from one sample of a study of T cells of healthy individuals. Via MiXCR, TCRdb re-called the 5' RACE reads, giving one row per CDR3 protein. Altogether approximately 52,000 distinct CDR3 sequences are present, about 14% being singletons, with the ten largest covering 16%. These receptors were taken from a human donor in good health. The conserved cysteine and the conserved F or W are not part of the CDR3 here. The order of the fields is V gene, J gene, CDR3 length, CDR3 protein.

v_gene: TRBV6-2/TRBV6-3; j_gene: TRBJ1-1; len: 11; CDR3aa: ASWTVGNTEAF
v_gene: TRBV7-2; j_gene: TRBJ1-1; len: 10; CDR3aa: ASSFRNTEAF
v_gene: TRBV5-1; j_gene: TRBJ2-6; len: 11; CDR3aa: ASSKSGANVLT
v_gene: TRBV30; j_gene: TRBJ2-3; len: 12; CDR3aa: AWSATSGADTQY
v_gene: TRBV10-3; j_gene: TRBJ1-1; len: 13; CDR3aa: AIKGQGDTNTEAF
v_gene: TRBV10-3; j_gene: TRBJ2-7; len: 12; CDR3aa: AISLGQGAGEQY
v_gene: TRBV12-3/TRBV12-4; j_gene: TRBJ1-5; len: 12; CDR3aa: ASTQGIWGEPQH
v_gene: TRBV6-1; j_gene: TRBJ2-1; len: 11; CDR3aa: ASRKPGDPEQF
v_gene: TRBV3-1; j_gene: TRBJ2-1; len: 13; CDR3aa: ASSQSLLGPNEQF
v_gene: TRBV12-3/TRBV12-4; j_gene: TRBJ2-3; len: 12; CDR3aa: ASTLGLAGDTQY
v_gene: TRBV18; j_gene: TRBJ1-6; len: 14; CDR3aa: ASSPTRLLDNSPLH
v_gene: TRBV11-2; j_gene: TRBJ2-5; len: 11; CDR3aa: ASSPLEGETQY
v_gene: TRBV19; j_gene: TRBJ2-2; len: 13; CDR3aa: ASSISGTNTGELF
v_gene: TRBV20-1; j_gene: TRBJ1-5; len: 13; CDR3aa: SAREETGVGEPQH
v_gene: TRBV7-9; j_gene: TRBJ1-4; len: 12; CDR3aa: ASSWGQGPEKLF
v_gene: TRBV19; j_gene: TRBJ2-6; len: 13; CDR3aa: ASKDSTSGANVQT
v_gene: TRBV7-2; j_gene: TRBJ2-3; len: 12; CDR3aa: ASSPFWSTDTQY
v_gene: TRBV10-3; j_gene: TRBJ2-3; len: 12; CDR3aa: AIHGQGGTDTQY
v_gene: TRBV29-1; j_gene: TRBJ1-1; len: 12; CDR3aa: SVDHQDWNTEAF
v_gene: TRBV9; j_gene: TRBJ1-6; len: 12; CDR3aa: ASSVRTGGSPLH
v_gene: TRBV20-1; j_gene: TRBJ2-5; len: 11; CDR3aa: SATSRGGKTQY
v_gene: TRBV27; j_gene: TRBJ2-5; len: 12; CDR3aa: ASSHRQGGETQY
v_gene: TRBV12-5; j_gene: TRBJ2-7; len: 13; CDR3aa: ASGITGTTSYEQY
v_gene: TRBV6-2/TRBV6-3; j_gene: TRBJ2-3; len: 11; CDR3aa: ASARREADTQY
v_gene: TRBV4-1; j_gene: TRBJ1-1; len: 12; CDR3aa: ASSQVSRGTEAF
v_gene: TRBV19; j_gene: TRBJ2-5; len: 11; CDR3aa: ATWSTVQETQY
v_gene: TRBV20-1; j_gene: TRBJ2-1; len: 13; CDR3aa: SARASGILYNEQF
v_gene: TRBV6-5; j_gene: TRBJ2-5; len: 14; CDR3aa: ASSYVSGRYKETQY
v_gene: TRBV7-2; j_gene: TRBJ1-1; len: 15; CDR3aa: ASSSMTGVPWDTEAF
v_gene: TRBV7-8; j_gene: TRBJ2-3; len: 15; CDR3aa: ASSLFGSGVNTDTQY
v_gene: TRBV6-2/TRBV6-3; j_gene: TRBJ2-7; len: 10; CDR3aa: ASRTPTYEQY
v_gene: TRBV12-3/TRBV12-4; j_gene: TRBJ1-1; len: 12; CDR3aa: ASSRRTEETEAF
v_gene: TRBV7-9; j_gene: TRBJ2-1; len: 17; CDR3aa: ASSSHFSLREGADNEQF
v_gene: TRBV15; j_gene: TRBJ2-3; len: 12; CDR3aa: ATSHTRAGDTQY
v_gene: TRBV5-1; j_gene: TRBJ2-3; len: 14; CDR3aa: ASSYSSGSGTDTQY
v_gene: TRBV4-2; j_gene: TRBJ2-3; len: 16; CDR3aa: ASSQDHLAGGGTDTQY
v_gene: TRBV20-1; j_gene: TRBJ2-2; len: 13; CDR3aa: SAPSPSGITGELF
v_gene: TRBV29-1; j_gene: TRBJ2-2; len: 11; CDR3aa: SADKANTGELF
v_gene: TRBV20-1; j_gene: TRBJ2-3; len: 14; CDR3aa: SARDRTSEELDTQY
v_gene: TRBV29-1; j_gene: TRBJ1-1; len: 11; CDR3aa: SVRQGGDTEAF
v_gene: TRBV9; j_gene: TRBJ1-1; len: 12; CDR3aa: ASSVGGGYTEAF
v_gene: TRBV7-9; j_gene: TRBJ1-3; len: 13; CDR3aa: ASGDRGHSGNTIY
v_gene: TRBV6-6; j_gene: TRBJ2-2; len: 14; CDR3aa: ASSSPSGGRDGELF